This TCR beta chain was identified during a study of CD8 T cells in Susac syndrome. The study used treatment-naive patients who had stable or active relapsing-remitting disease as multiple sclerosis controls. Negative magnetic isolation gave CD8+ and CD4+ cells; FACS enriched CD8+ TEMRA. The germline CDR1 and CDR2 sequences are DFQATT and SNEGSKA (reference sequence). The CDR3 has 17 amino acids. Reverse transcription used about 0.45 to 1 ug RNA and random hexamers. TCRdb processed the immunoSEQ multiplex PCR reads anew with MiXCR; each CDR3 protein has one entry. Of 120,000 to 150,000 distinct CDR3 sequences in the sample, approximately 95% are singletons; the top ten hold 0.095% to 0.14%. This clonotype was seen only a few times. The junction departs from germline at one end; a sequencing error may be responsible.

This sequence joins TRBV20-1 and TRBJ1-2; D possibly corresponds to TRBD1 (5 bases). The material sequenced was CD4+ T cells from PBMCs. This TCR derives from a human donor with multiple sclerosis. CDR3 region: CSARGRQGPFQGYGYTF. In DNA form, the CDR3 reads TGCAGTGCCAGAGGGCGGCAGGGCCCCTTTCAGGGATATGGCTACACCTTC.